This T cell receptor (beta chain) appears in the sequencing data of a study of early T cells in non-severe SARS-CoV-2 infection. Whole-study findings and limits: Private and CD4 specificities were missed by VDJdb matching, skewed to anti-spike CD8.

From the 5' RACE reads, TCRdb called clonotypes with MiXCR, one entry per CDR3 protein. Counted here are about 90,000 distinct CDR3 sequences, 13% to 15% occurring once; the ten biggest clones make up about 6.7%. CDR3 length: 15 residues. Germline CDR1 reads SGHAT; CDR2 reads FQNNGV. Notes on this clonotype: Its antigen remains unknown. A much bigger clone sits one base away, suggesting this may be a read error.

This TCR derives from an adult who was a healthcare worker with PCR-confirmed SARS-CoV-2 infection or an uninfected control (not recorded which). Sequenced: whole blood. The chain links TRBV11-2 to TRBJ2-1, with 8 nucleotides matching TRBD2. The CDR3 protein is CASSQTSGPYKEQFF. CDR3 nucleotide sequence: TGTGCCAGCAGCCAAACTAGCGGACCGTACAAAGAGCAGTTCTTC.